One sample yielded the 32 T cell receptor beta chains listed below, sequenced in a study of T-cell memory formation after mild COVID-19 (TCRdb year 2021). Library prep was done by 5' RACE. The instrument given in TCRdb is Illumina NovaSeq 6000. The public reads were run again by TCRdb, first through fastp at Q25 and then through MiXCR, and only productive beta chains were kept. Under each unique CDR3 protein, matching rows form one entry showing the most common genes and DNA. Across this sample there are 130,000 to 150,000 distinct CDR3 sequences, with roughly 21% seen only once. In total, the top ten clones hold approximately 2.3% of the sample. Sequencing input: PBMCs or a T cell subset sorted from them (not recorded which). These receptors were taken from an adult woman who had mild COVID-19 (a few samples of this study predate the infection). The sample titles of this study are shuffled in the database, so cell type and time point are left out; the donor was told from shared clones.

The J gene is TRBJ1-6, the V gene TRBV20-1, with D possibly matching TRBD1 (5 bases). This CDR3 is built from 16 residues. Germline CDR1 DFQATT, CDR2 SNEGSKA (reference sequence). V lost 2 bases and J 7 bases, leaving 18 bases between the germline ends. The CDR3 reads CSARYTTWGFNSPLHF. The CDR3 bases are TGCAGTGCTAGATATACCACGTGGGGGTTCAATTCACCCCTCCACTTT.

The V gene is TRBV18, the J gene TRBJ1-5, with 9 positions matching TRBD1. Germline CDR1 KGHSH, CDR2 LQKENI. With 4 bases clipped from V and 5 bases from J, the junction kept 0 bases outside the gene matches. The CDR3 contains 13 residues. CDR3 nucleotide sequence: TGTGCCAGCTCACGGACAGGGGATCAGCCCCAGCATTTT. Its translation is CASSRTGDQPQHF.

This clonotype has at least ten counts. The V call is TRBV12-3 or TRBV12-4, the J call TRBJ1-4, with unresolved D. V dropped 3 bases and J dropped 7 bases, with 3 bases sitting between them. The length of the CDR3 is 11 residues. The CDR3 DNA reads as TGTGCCAGCAGTTTGCGTGAAAAACTGTTTTTT. This codes for CASSLREKLFF.

This clonotype was recorded many times. The chain employs TRBV11-2 and TRBJ2-3; 9 nucleotides line up with TRBD1. The CDR3 is made up of 17 amino acids. Per the germline V gene, CDR1 is SGHAT and CDR2 is FQNNGV. Unmatched junction bases numbered 10, after V lost 5 bases and J lost 1 base. The CDR3 sequence is CASSTRLQGAGTDTQYF. For the CDR3, the DNA is TGTGCCAGCAGCACCCGACTACAGGGGGCGGGCACAGATACGCAGTATTTT.

J is TRBJ2-2 and V is TRBV7-9; D is uncertain. The germline CDR1 and CDR2 sequences are SEHNR and FQNEAQ (reference sequence). The CDR3 spans 14 residues. Trimming cost V 1 base and J 4 bases, with 7 bases left between them. This CDR3 reads CASSLELVTGELFF. The CDR3 DNA sequence: TGTGCCAGCAGCTTAGAACTGGTCACCGGGGAGCTGTTTTTT.

This clonotype was counted once. V usage is TRBV6-2 or TRBV6-3 and J usage is TRBJ2-1, with unresolved D. The germline CDR1 and CDR2 sequences are MNHEY and SVGEGT. CDR3 size: 11 residues. V shed 5 bases and J shed 8 bases, with 7 bases lying between them. This CDR3 is CASSPLYEQFF. CDR3 nucleotide sequence: TGTGCCAGCAGTCCCCTCTATGAGCAGTTCTTC.

This sequence joins TRBV12-3 or TRBV12-4 and TRBJ1-1, with a weak D call TRBD1 (5 bases). There are 15 residues in the CDR3. With 6 bases removed from V and 1 base from J, the gap between germline ends came to 15 bases. The CDR3 DNA sequence: TGTGCCAGCAGGGCCCCCACAGGAGGGAACACTGAAGCTTTCTTT. It is translated as CASRAPTGGNTEAFF.

This clonotype was observed at least ten times. J is TRBJ2-5 and V is TRBV7-6; D might be TRBD1 or TRBD2, each matching 6 bases. The V gene lost 4 bases and the J gene lost 1 base, with 16 bases spanning the gap. The germline CDR1 and CDR2 sequences are SGHVS and FNYEAQ. There are 16 residues in the CDR3. The CDR3 nucleotides read TGTGCCAGCAGCTCCGGACTAAACAGGGTCCAAGAGACCCAGTACTTC. Protein: CASSSGLNRVQETQYF.

This clonotype was seen many times. The rearrangement links TRBV5-6 to TRBJ2-5; 7 bases match TRBD1. With 6 bases clipped from V and 5 bases from J, the junction kept 4 bases outside the gene matches. The germline CDR1 and CDR2 sequences are SGHDT and YYEEEE. The CDR3 loop spans 12 amino acids. In nucleotides, the CDR3 is TGTGCCAGCACCACAGGGGTGGAGACCCAGTACTTC. Translated, it gives CASTTGVETQYF.

This clonotype was observed once. The V gene is TRBV20-1, the J gene TRBJ2-7, with 8 positions matching TRBD2. The CDR3 has 15 residues. Germline CDR1 and CDR2: DFQATT and SNEGSKA (reference sequence). J was trimmed by 2 bases and V by 1 base; bases with no gene match: 7. The DNA for the CDR3 is TGCAGTGCTAGAGCGTCGGGAGGGGGGGCCTACGAGCAGTACTTC. It specifies CSARASGGGAYEQYF.

This clonotype was seen a few times. CDR3 protein: CASSLEGLAGRAGELFF. The CDR3 nucleotides are TGTGCCAGCAGTTTAGAAGGACTAGCGGGGCGCGCCGGGGAGCTGTTTTTT. V is TRBV12-3 or TRBV12-4 and J is TRBJ2-2; TRBD2 matches 12 bases. CDR3 size: 17 residues. J was trimmed by 6 bases and V by 1 base; bases with no gene match: 6.

This sequence joins TRBV19 and TRBJ2-1; D is ambiguous. Germline V gene sequence: CDR1 LNHDA, CDR2 SQIVND (reference sequence). CDR3 length equals 13 residues. Trimming shortened V by 4 bases and J by 8 bases, and 12 bases separated the two germline ends. CDR3 sequence reads: CASSTSEVDEQFF. For the CDR3, the DNA is TGTGCCAGTAGTACGAGTGAAGTCGATGAGCAGTTCTTC.

This clonotype was observed a handful of times. The V call is TRBV7-8, the J call TRBJ2-1; 10 bases agree with TRBD1. Germline V lookup: CDR1 SGHVS, CDR2 FQNEAQ. Trimming at V came to 3 bases and at J to 5 bases, leaving 4 bases not matched to a gene. The CDR3 runs 15 residues. CDR3 amino acids: CASSLTGGAHNEQFF. CDR3 nucleotides: TGTGCCAGCAGCTTGACAGGGGGCGCTCACAATGAGCAGTTCTTC.

This clonotype was seen only a few times. V gene TRBV7-9 combines with J gene TRBJ1-1; no clear D. The CDR3 is made up of 14 amino acids. Germline lookup yields CDR1 SEHNR and CDR2 FQNEAQ (reference sequence). Trimming shortened V by 1 base and J by 4 bases, and 10 bases separated the two germline ends. CDR3 loop: CASSLGNSATEAFF. CDR3 nucleotide sequence: TGTGCCAGCAGCTTAGGGAACAGTGCCACTGAAGCTTTCTTT.

The gene calls are TRBV11-3 and TRBJ2-3; D is uncertain. Trimming took off 5 bases at V and 2 bases at J, with 11 bases between the two ends. This CDR3 comprises 14 residues. CDR1 is SGHNT and CDR2 is YENEEA in the germline V gene. CDR3 coding DNA: TGTGCCAGCAGCCAATCGGCTAACACAGATACGCAGTATTTT. Encoded protein: CASSQSANTDTQYF.

The chain employs TRBV7-2 and TRBJ1-1; 9 bases align to TRBD1. The CDR3 extends over 14 amino acids. Germline loops: CDR1 SGHTA, CDR2 FQGNSA. With V trimmed by 5 bases and J by 10 bases, 11 bases remained unmatched. The CDR3 DNA sequence: TGTGCCAGCAGCCCTTTTTTGGGACAGGGCTCAGCTTTCTTT. It specifies CASSPFLGQGSAFF.

This clonotype appeared a few times. The chain combines TRBV9 with TRBJ2-7; 8 nucleotides line up with TRBD1. Trimming cost V 3 bases and J 0 bases; bases outside gene matches: 5. CDR1 is SGDLS, CDR2 YYNGEE, per germline. This CDR3 has 15 residues. The CDR3 DNA is TGTGCCAGCAGCGCCCGACAGGGGAGCTCCTACGAGCAGTACTTC. Translating it yields CASSARQGSSYEQYF.

This clonotype was counted only a few times. This chain links TRBV12-3 or TRBV12-4 with TRBJ2-7, with a weak D call TRBD2 (6 bases). Trimming took 6 bases from V and 0 from J, leaving 15 bases between them. This CDR3 is built from 15 residues. The DNA for the CDR3 is TGTGCCAGCAGCCCCCTGGAGGGACTCTCCTACGAGCAGTACTTC. Protein product: CASSPLEGLSYEQYF.

The chain employs TRBV6-5 and TRBJ2-7; possible D gene TRBD1, 6 bases. This CDR3 contains 13 residues. V was cut by 6 bases and J by 5 bases, with 14 bases left in between. Germline CDR1 is MNHEY and CDR2 is SVGAGI. DNA of the CDR3: TGTGCCAGCAGCGGGGCAGGGGTTAACGAGCAGTACTTC. Encoded protein: CASSGAGVNEQYF.

J is TRBJ2-5 and V is TRBV2; tentative D call: TRBD2 (6 bases). V lost 0 bases, J lost 4 bases, and 30 bases lay in between. Per germline, CDR1 SNHLY and CDR2 FYNNEI. The CDR3 loop spans 21 amino acids. The CDR3 sequence is CASSEALTPDSSARRGETQYF. CDR3 DNA sequence: TGTGCCAGCAGTGAAGCGCTGACCCCAGACTCTAGCGCCCGCCGGGGAGAGACCCAGTACTTC.

The rearrangement joins TRBV6-5 to TRBJ1-3; D may be TRBD1 (5 bases). Trimming cost V 0 bases and J 2 bases, with 11 bases left between them. The CDR3 is 16 amino acids. Germline V gene sequence: CDR1 MNHEY, CDR2 SVGAGI. Written as DNA, the CDR3 is TGTGCCAGCAGTTACTCGATGGCGGGGGCTGGAAACACCATATATTTT. This gives the protein CASSYSMAGAGNTIYF.

This clonotype was detected a few times. The chain uses TRBV6-2 or TRBV6-3 and TRBJ2-6; D is unclear. Germline CDR1 reads MNHEY; CDR2 reads SVGEGT. Trimming cost V 6 bases and J 4 bases, with 13 bases left between them. The CDR3 sequence is 15 residues long. DNA of the CDR3: TGTGCCAGCAGCGTTGGTGGTGTCGGGGCCAACGTCCTGACTTTC. Encoded protein: CASSVGGVGANVLTF.

The chain carries TRBV4-1 and TRBJ2-3; 7 nucleotides match TRBD2. The CDR3 has 20 amino acids. V dropped 1 base and J dropped 2; count of bases not matched to a gene: 18. Germline values: CDR1 MGHRA, CDR2 YSYEKL. DNA for the CDR3: TGCGCCAGCAGCCAAGCTACCCGAGGGCTAGCGGTGACATCCACAGATACGCAGTATTTT. This codes for CASSQATRGLAVTSTDTQYF.

The rearrangement joins TRBV20-1 to TRBJ2-3; D not resolved. The CDR3 length is 14 residues. The ends were cut back, 1 base at V and 0 bases at J, with 8 bases in the middle. The germline gives CDR1 DFQATT, CDR2 SNEGSKA (reference sequence). In DNA form, the CDR3 reads TGCAGTGCTAGAGTGTTGGCTAGCACAGATACGCAGTATTTT. It encodes CSARVLASTDTQYF.

This clonotype was seen more than once but under ten times. The genes are TRBV12-3 or TRBV12-4 and TRBJ2-1; D is uncertain. V dropped 5 bases and J dropped 8 bases, with 13 bases sitting between them. The length of the CDR3 is 13 residues. The chain's CDR3 is CASSPIIPDEQFF. The CDR3 DNA follows: TGTGCCAGCAGTCCTATTATCCCTGATGAGCAGTTCTTC.

The rearrangement links TRBV11-3 to TRBJ1-4; possible D gene TRBD1, 6 bases. This CDR3 contains 15 residues. Germline values: CDR1 SGHNT, CDR2 YENEEA. Trimming shortened V by 5 bases and J by 0 bases, and 10 bases separated the two germline ends. This chain's CDR3 is CASSPRGSTNEKLFF. The DNA of the CDR3 is TGTGCCAGCAGCCCAAGGGGGTCAACTAATGAAAAACTGTTTTTT.

This rearrangement joins TRBV20-1 to TRBJ2-1, with 14 bases lining up with TRBD2. CDR1 DFQATT and CDR2 SNEGSKA come from the germline V gene (reference sequence). This CDR3 comprises 13 residues. Unmatched junction bases numbered 4, after V lost 6 bases and J lost 9 bases. The CDR3 protein is CSAGTSGSGEQFF. For the CDR3, the DNA is TGCAGTGCAGGGACTAGCGGGAGTGGTGAGCAGTTCTTC.

The chain links TRBV6-1 to TRBJ2-5, with TRBD1 as a possible D gene (6 bases). The V and J ends lost 7 bases and 7 bases respectively, with 22 bases between them. In germline, CDR1 is MNHNS, CDR2 SASEGT. The CDR3 is 15 residues long. The CDR3 region is CASTTSGGLQGTQYF. CDR3 coding DNA: TGTGCCAGCACGACGAGCGGCGGGTTACAGGGGACCCAGTACTTC.

The rearrangement joins TRBV5-1 to TRBJ2-7; 7 nucleotides match TRBD2. Germline CDR1 SGHRS, CDR2 YFSETQ. V dropped 0 bases and J dropped 6; count of bases not matched to a gene: 3. The CDR3 extends over 13 amino acids. DNA of the CDR3: TGCGCCAGCAGCTTGGGGGTAGCGGGCGAGCAGTACTTC. Residues: CASSLGVAGEQYF.

This clonotype was recorded a few times. The chain couples TRBV5-1 to TRBJ2-3, with D unresolved. The CDR3 loop spans 15 amino acids. The V gene's germline CDR1 is SGHRS and CDR2 YFSETQ. V lost 2 bases, J lost 0 bases, and 10 bases lay in between. The CDR3 nucleotides read TGCGCCAGCAGCTTACTATTGGGGAGCACAGATACGCAGTATTTT. Encoded protein: CASSLLLGSTDTQYF.

This clonotype was counted at least ten times. The rearrangement uses TRBV6-2 or TRBV6-3 and TRBJ2-1, with 10 bases fitting TRBD1. This CDR3 has 14 amino acids. V shed 4 bases and J 6 bases; nucleotides not matched to a gene: 3. Germline CDR1 is MNHEY and CDR2 is SVGEGT. The CDR3 coding sequence is TGTGCCAGCAGTTTCGACAGGGGGCCCAATGAGCAGTTCTTC. Protein sequence: CASSFDRGPNEQFF.

The chain uses TRBV5-1 and TRBJ2-4; possibly TRBD2 for D (6 bases). Deletions cut 3 bases from V and 0 bases from J, with 13 bases between. The CDR3 length is 16 residues. Per germline, CDR1 SGHRS and CDR2 YFSETQ. Here the CDR3 reads CASSSTQGLAKNIQYF. The CDR3 DNA sequence: TGCGCCAGCAGCTCGACGCAGGGACTAGCCAAAAACATTCAGTACTTC.